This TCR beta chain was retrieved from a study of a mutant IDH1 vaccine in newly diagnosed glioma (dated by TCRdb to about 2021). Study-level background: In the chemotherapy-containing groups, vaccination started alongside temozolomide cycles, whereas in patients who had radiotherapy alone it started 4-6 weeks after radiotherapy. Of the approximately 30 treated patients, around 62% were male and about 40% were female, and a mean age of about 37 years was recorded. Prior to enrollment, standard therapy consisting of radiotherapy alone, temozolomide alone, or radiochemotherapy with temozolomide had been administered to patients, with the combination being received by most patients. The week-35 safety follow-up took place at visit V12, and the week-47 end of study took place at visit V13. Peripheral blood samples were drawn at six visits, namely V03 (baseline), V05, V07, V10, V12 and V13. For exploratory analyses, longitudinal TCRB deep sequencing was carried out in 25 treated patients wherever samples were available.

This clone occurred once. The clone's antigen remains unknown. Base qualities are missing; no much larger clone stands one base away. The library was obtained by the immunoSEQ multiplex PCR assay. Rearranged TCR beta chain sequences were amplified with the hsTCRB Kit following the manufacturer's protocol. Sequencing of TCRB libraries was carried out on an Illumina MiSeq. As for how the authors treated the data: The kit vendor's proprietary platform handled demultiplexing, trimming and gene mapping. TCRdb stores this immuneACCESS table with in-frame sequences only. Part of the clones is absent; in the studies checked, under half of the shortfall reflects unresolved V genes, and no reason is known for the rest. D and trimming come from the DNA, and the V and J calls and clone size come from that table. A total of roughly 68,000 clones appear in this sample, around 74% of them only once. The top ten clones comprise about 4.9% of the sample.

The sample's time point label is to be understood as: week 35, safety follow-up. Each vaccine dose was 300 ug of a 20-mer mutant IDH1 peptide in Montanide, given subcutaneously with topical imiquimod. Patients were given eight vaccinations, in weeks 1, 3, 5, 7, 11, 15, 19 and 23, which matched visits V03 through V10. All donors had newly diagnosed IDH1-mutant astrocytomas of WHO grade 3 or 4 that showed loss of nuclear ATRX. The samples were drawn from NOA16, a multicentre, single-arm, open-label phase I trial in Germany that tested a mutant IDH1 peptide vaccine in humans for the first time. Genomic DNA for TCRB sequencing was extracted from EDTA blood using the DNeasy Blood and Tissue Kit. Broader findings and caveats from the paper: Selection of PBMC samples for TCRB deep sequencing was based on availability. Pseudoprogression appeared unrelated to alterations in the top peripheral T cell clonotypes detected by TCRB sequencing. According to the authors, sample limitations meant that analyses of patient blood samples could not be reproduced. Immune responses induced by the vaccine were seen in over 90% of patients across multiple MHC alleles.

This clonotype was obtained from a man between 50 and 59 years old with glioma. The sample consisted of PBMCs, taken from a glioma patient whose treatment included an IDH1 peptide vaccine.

The sequenced DNA: TGTGCCAGCAGTACACGGGACAGAGACGAGCAGTACTTC. It is translated as CASSTRDRDEQYF. The rearrangement joined TRBV6-1 to TRBJ2-7; TRBD1 matches 7 bases in the middle. V is cut back by 5 bases and J by 5 bases, with 6 bases in the junction unmatched. Measured from the cysteine to the phenylalanine, the CDR3 is 13 residues long. Only the CDR3 DNA is retained, 39 bases long and in frame from the first base. The germline V gene provides CDR1 MNHNS and CDR2 SASEGT.